A selection of T cell receptor beta chains follows, all from one sample in a study of beta chain features in type 1 diabetes. Sequenced by immunoSEQ multiplex PCR; TCRdb stores in-frame clones only, minus some. This table has more than 550,000 clones, 11% to 15% appearing once. The sequencing input was naive CD4+ T cells from blood. The origin of the receptors is a young man with type 1 diabetes. CDR3s include the opening cysteine and the closing phenylalanine or tryptophan. Each record gives: J gene, V gene, clone size, D gene, CDR3 DNA, CDR3 protein. A D gene is named only where the DNA matches it firmly. A clone size is listed for some rows: how often the clone was seen (once, few, many), or a class if it is expanded.

TRBJ2-7 TRBV6-5 . . TGTGCCAGCAGTTACTCAGCGGCTGGGGGCTACGAGCAGTACTTC CASSYSAAGGYEQYF
TRBJ2-7 TRBV7-2 . TRBD2 TGTGCCAGCAGCCGGGGGGCTAGCGGGACCGGGGACGAGCAGTACTTC CASSRGASGTGDEQYF
TRBJ2-4 TRBV27 few . TGTGCCAGCAGTTTATCCCCCAGTTTAGCCAAAAACATTCAGTACTTC CASSLSPSLAKNIQYF
TRBJ2-5 TRBV5-4 few . TGTGCCAGCAGCTTGCCGGAACTGGAGACCCAGTACTTC CASSLPELETQYF
TRBJ2-1 TRBV5-1 few . TGCGCCAGCAGCTTGGACCCTATCCTGACCCACAATGAGCAGTTCTTC CASSLDPILTHNEQFF
TRBJ1-1 TRBV30 few . TGTGCCTGGAGTGTACAGAGATCGGCTTTCTTT CAWSVQRSAFF
TRBJ2-4 TRBV19 few TRBD2 TGTGCCAGTAGTCCGAGGGAAACTAGCGGGAGGGCCCTTCAGTACTTC CASSPRETSGRALQYF
TRBJ2-7 TRBV5-1 . . TGCGCCAGCAGCTTCGGCAGACTCCGCGACGAGCAGTACTTC CASSFGRLRDEQYF
TRBJ1-5 TRBV5-6 few . TGTGCCAGCAGCTTGTTGGGGGCCTCACCTAATCAGCCCCAGCATTTT CASSLLGASPNQPQHF
TRBJ2-4 TRBV9 few . TGTGCCAGCAGCGTAGACGAGGCCAAAAACATTCAGTACTTC CASSVDEAKNIQYF
TRBJ2-1 TRBV2 . . TGTGCCAGCGTTGGCATTGGGGGGCATGAGCAGTTCTTC CASVGIGGHEQFF
TRBJ2-3 TRBV7-2 few TRBD1 TGTGCCAGCAGCCCGACAGGGGGTGCAGATACGCAGTATTTT CASSPTGGADTQYF
TRBJ2-7 TRBV29-1 few TRBD1 TGCAGCGCCCGCTTAGGGACAGCTCAGTACTTC CSARLGTAQYF
TRBJ2-3 TRBV7-9 . . TGTGCCAGCAGCTTAGCTGCGGGGCCAGATACGCAGTATTTT CASSLAAGPDTQYF
TRBJ1-2 TRBV2 few . TGTGCCAGCAGTGCCCCGGACGGGCGGAACTATGGCTACACCTTC CASSAPDGRNYGYTF
TRBJ2-7 TRBV7-2 few . TGTGCCAGCAGCTTAGGCGGTAGGGGAGGCTCCTACGAGCAGTACTTC CASSLGGRGGSYEQYF
TRBJ1-2 TRBV6-6 . . TGTGCCAGCAGCACCGCCTTTAACTATGGCTACACCTTC CASSTAFNYGYTF
TRBJ2-7 TRBV30 . . TGTGCCTGGAGGGTTGGCAGGGGATTTCTCTCCTACGAGCAGTACTTC CAWRVGRGFLSYEQYF
TRBJ2-1 TRBV9 few . TGTGCCAGCAGCGAGCTCGGGGAGGACTACAATGAGCAGTTCTTC CASSELGEDYNEQFF
TRBJ1-5 TRBV4-1 . TRBD1 TGCGCCAGCAGCGTACAGGGGGCCAGCAATCAGCCCCAGCATTTT CASSVQGASNQPQHF
TRBJ1-2 TRBV4-1 . TRBD1 TGCGCCAGCAGCCCCGGACAGGACAACTATGGCTACACCTTC CASSPGQDNYGYTF
TRBJ1-1 TRBV9 few . TGTGCCAGCAGCGCTAGGGGGTTGAACACTGAAGCTTTCTTT CASSARGLNTEAFF
TRBJ2-7 TRBV14 . . TGTGCCAGCAGCCGAGGCGCTAGCCGGGAGCGGTCTTGGTATACTGCTATTTACGAGCAGTACTTC CASSRGASRERSWYTAIYEQYF
TRBJ2-4 TRBV5-6 few . TGTGCCAGCAGCTTGTCCCCAGGCACGTGGGACATTCAGTACTTC CASSLSPGTWDIQYF
TRBJ2-5 TRBV7-6 few . TGTGCCAGCATGGCCCAGGAGACCCAGTACTTC CASMAQETQYF
TRBJ2-7 TRBV21-1 few . TGTGCCAGCAGCAAAGAAGAGACAGGGCCCTACGAGCAGTACTTC CASSKEETGPYEQYF
TRBJ2-7 TRBV5-1 . . TGCGCCAGCAGCTTGGACGGACGCTCCTACGAGCAGTACTTC CASSLDGRSYEQYF
TRBJ1-2 TRBV9 few . TGTGCCAGCAGCGTAGTGGACATTAACTATGGCTACACCTTC CASSVVDINYGYTF
TRBJ2-5 TRBV30 . TRBD2 TGTGCCTGGAGTGTATGGAGAGTGAGCGGGAGGGCGGGAGAGACCCAGTACTTC CAWSVWRVSGRAGETQYF
TRBJ1-1 TRBV30 . TRBD1 TGTGCCTGGAGGCCGGGACAGATAAACACTGAAGCTTTCTTT CAWRPGQINTEAFF
TRBJ2-5 TRBV6-6 few TRBD2 TGTGCCAGCAGGCTCCGGGGACTAGTGTTGCGAGAGACCCAGTACTTC CASRLRGLVLRETQYF
TRBJ2-5 TRBV10-3 few . TGTGCCATCAGTGCACAGGGAACCCAAGAGACCCAGTACTTC CAISAQGTQETQYF
TRBJ1-1 TRBV28 . . TGTGCCAGCAGTCTCGGACACCTGCGGGGGAACACTGAAGCTTTCTTT CASSLGHLRGNTEAFF
TRBJ2-1 TRBV5-4 few . TGTGCCAGCAGCTTGAACGGGATCAACTCCTACAATGAGCAGTTCTTC CASSLNGINSYNEQFF
TRBJ2-3 TRBV29-1 . TRBD1 TGCAGCGTTGAAGCGGGACAGGGGGTACATACGCAGTATTTT CSVEAGQGVHTQYF
TRBJ1-5 TRBV28 few TRBD1 TGTGCCAGCAGTTTACAACAGGGGGAGCGACAGCCCCAGCATTTT CASSLQQGERQPQHF
TRBJ1-5 TRBV5-6 . . TGTGCCAGCAGCTTGGCCGGGCCAAGAAATCAGCCCCAGCATTTT CASSLAGPRNQPQHF
TRBJ2-7 TRBV7-2 . TRBD2 TGTGCCAGCAGCCTCAGGACTAGCGGGGGCGAGCAGTACTTC CASSLRTSGGEQYF
TRBJ2-6 TRBV4-3 . TRBD1 TGCGCCAGCAGCCAAGCAGGGACAGTTGGTGGGGCCAACGTCCTGACTTTC CASSQAGTVGGANVLTF
TRBJ2-5 TRBV6-5 few . TGTGCCAGCAGGCGGGTACCAGGGTCGGAGACCCAGTACTTC CASRRVPGSETQYF
TRBJ2-5 TRBV27 . . TGTGCCAGCAGTTCCCCACGAACAGGACAGGAGGGGACCCAGTACTTC CASSSPRTGQEGTQYF
TRBJ2-7 TRBV25-1 . . TGTGCCAGCAGTGAATTAGGACACCCAGACCACGAGCAGTACTTC CASSELGHPDHEQYF
TRBJ1-5 TRBV15 . TRBD1 TGTGCCACCAGTCTGGACAGGGCCGGCAATCAGCCCCAGCATTTT CATSLDRAGNQPQHF
TRBJ1-5 TRBV6-5 few . TGTGCCAGCAGTCCAGGGGGCAATCAGCCCCAGCATTTT CASSPGGNQPQHF
TRBJ2-7 TRBV5-1 . . TGCGCCAGCAGCTCCCTGGACAGCTTAACCTACGAGCAGTACTTC CASSSLDSLTYEQYF
TRBJ2-1 TRBV6-5 . . TGTGCCAGCGGGAGAGGGGGTTTCGGCCACAATGAGCAGTTCTTC CASGRGGFGHNEQFF
TRBJ1-2 TRBV14 few . TGTGCCAGCAGCCAACAAGGCTATGGCTACACCTTC CASSQQGYGYTF
TRBJ2-5 TRBV30 few . TGTGCCTGGAGTCGTGAGACCCAGTACTTC CAWSRETQYF
TRBJ2-7 TRBV29-1 few . TGCAGCGTGGCAGGGAGCAGGGGTAGCTCCTACGAGCAGTACTTC CSVAGSRGSSYEQYF
TRBJ1-4 TRBV5-1 few . TGCGCCAGCAGCCAAATCTACGGGACGAGTAATGAAAAACTGTTTTTT CASSQIYGTSNEKLFF
TRBJ2-2 TRBV4-2 few TRBD2 TGTGCCAGCAGCCAAGCCCCCAGCGGGGCGAACACCGGGGAGCTGTTTTTT CASSQAPSGANTGELFF
TRBJ1-2 TRBV5-6 . . TGTGCCAGCAGCCCCGGACAGTTGGGCTACACCTTC CASSPGQLGYTF
TRBJ2-7 TRBV29-1 . . TGCAGCGTTGCTGAGGACACTAGCTCCTACGAGCAGTACTTC CSVAEDTSSYEQYF
TRBJ2-1 TRBV30 few . TGTGCCTGGGAAGACAATGAGCAGTTCTTC CAWEDNEQFF